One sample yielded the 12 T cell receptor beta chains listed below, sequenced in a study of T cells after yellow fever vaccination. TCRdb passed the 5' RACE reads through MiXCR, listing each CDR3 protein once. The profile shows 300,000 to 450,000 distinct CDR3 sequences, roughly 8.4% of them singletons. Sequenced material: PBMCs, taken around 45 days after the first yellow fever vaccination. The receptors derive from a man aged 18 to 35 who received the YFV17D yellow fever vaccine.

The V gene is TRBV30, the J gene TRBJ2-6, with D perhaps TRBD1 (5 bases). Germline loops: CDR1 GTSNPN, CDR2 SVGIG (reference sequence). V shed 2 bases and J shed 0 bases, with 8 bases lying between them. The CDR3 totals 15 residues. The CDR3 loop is CAWSQDISGANVLTF. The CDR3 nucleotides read TGTGCCTGGAGTCAGGACATCTCTGGGGCCAACGTCCTGACTTTC. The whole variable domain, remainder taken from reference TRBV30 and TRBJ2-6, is SQTIHQWPATLVQPVGSPLSLECTVEGTSNPNLYWYRQAAGRGLQLLFYSVGIGQISSEVPQNLSASRPQDRQFILSSKKLLLSDSGFYLCAWSQDISGANVLTFGAGSRLTVL.

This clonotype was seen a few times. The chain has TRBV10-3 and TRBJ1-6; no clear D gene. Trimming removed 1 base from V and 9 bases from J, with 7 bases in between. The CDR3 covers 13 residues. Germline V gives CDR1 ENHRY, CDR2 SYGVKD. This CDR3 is CAISELDTSPLHF. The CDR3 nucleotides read TGTGCCATCAGTGAGTTAGATACTTCACCCCTCCACTTT.

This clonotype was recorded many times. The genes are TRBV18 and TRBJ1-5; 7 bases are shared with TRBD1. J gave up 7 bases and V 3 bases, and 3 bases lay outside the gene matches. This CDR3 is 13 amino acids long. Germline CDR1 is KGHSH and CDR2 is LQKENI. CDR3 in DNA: TGTGCCAGCTCACCTGCAGGGGGGCAGCCCCAGCATTTT. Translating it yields CASSPAGGQPQHF.

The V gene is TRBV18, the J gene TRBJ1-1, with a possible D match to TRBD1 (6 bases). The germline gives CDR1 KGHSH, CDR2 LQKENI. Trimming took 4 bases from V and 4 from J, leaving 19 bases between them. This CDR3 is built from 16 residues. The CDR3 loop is CASSREIPAGATEAFF. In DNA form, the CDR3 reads TGTGCCAGCTCACGTGAAATCCCGGCGGGGGCCACTGAAGCTTTCTTT.

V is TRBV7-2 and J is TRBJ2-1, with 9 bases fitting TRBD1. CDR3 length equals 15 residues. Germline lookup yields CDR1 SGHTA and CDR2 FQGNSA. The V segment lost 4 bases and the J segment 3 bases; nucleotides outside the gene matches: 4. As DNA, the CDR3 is TGTGCCAGCAGCTCCGACAGGGGGAACTACAATGAGCAGTTCTTC. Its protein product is CASSSDRGNYNEQFF. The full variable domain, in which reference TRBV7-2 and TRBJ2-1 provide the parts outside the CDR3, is GAGVSQSPSNKVTEKGKDVELRCDPISGHTALYWYRQSLGQGLEFLIYFQGNSAPDKSGLPSDRFSAERTGGSVSTLTIQRTQQEDSAVYLCASSSDRGNYNEQFFGPGTRLTVL.

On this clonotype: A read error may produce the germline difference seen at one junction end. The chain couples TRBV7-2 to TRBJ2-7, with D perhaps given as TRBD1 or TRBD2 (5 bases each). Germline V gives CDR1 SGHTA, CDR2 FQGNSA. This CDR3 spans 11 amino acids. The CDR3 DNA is TGTGCCAGCAGTTTTCCCGGGGCTAAGCACTTC. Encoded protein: CASSFPGAKHF.

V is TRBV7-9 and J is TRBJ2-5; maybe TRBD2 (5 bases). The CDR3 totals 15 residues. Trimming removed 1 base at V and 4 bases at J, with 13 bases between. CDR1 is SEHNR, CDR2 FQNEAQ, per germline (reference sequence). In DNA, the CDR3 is TGTGCCAGCAGCTTAGTCAGCCTAGCTGGAGAGACCCAGTACTTC. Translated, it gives CASSLVSLAGETQYF.

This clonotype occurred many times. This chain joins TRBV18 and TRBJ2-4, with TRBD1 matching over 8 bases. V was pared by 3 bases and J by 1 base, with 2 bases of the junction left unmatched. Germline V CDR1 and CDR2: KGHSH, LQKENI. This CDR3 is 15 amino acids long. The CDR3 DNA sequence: TGTGCCAGCTCACCCCAGGGGGCCGCCAAAAACATTCAGTACTTC. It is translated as CASSPQGAAKNIQYF.

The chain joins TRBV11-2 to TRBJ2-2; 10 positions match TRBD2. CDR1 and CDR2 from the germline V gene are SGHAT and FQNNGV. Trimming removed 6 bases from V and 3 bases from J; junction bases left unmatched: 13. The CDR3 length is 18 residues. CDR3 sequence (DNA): TGTGCCAGCAGTCATGACCGAAGCGGGGGGGTGGACACCGGGGAGCTGTTTTTT. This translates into CASSHDRSGGVDTGELFF.

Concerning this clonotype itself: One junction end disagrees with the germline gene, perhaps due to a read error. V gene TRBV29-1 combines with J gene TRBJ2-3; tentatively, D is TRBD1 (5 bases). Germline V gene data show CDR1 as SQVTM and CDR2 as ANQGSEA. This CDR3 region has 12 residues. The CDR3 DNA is TGCAGCGCTGAATACAGGTCCAATACGCAGTATTTT. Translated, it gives CSAEYRSNTQYF.

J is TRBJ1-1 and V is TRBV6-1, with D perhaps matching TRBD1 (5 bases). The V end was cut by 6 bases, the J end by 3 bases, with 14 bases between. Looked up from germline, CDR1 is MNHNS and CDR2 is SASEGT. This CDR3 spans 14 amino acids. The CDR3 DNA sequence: TGTGCCAGCAGGACGTTGACAGTTTACACTGAAGCTTTCTTT. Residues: CASRTLTVYTEAFF.

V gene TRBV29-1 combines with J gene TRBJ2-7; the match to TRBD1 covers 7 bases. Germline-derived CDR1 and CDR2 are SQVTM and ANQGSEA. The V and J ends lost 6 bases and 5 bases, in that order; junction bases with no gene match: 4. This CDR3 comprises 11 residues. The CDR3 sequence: CSVYQGDEQYF. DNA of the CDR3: TGCAGCGTGTACCAGGGGGACGAGCAGTACTTC.